This T cell receptor beta chain was sequenced for a study of blood T cell repertoires in COVID-19. In the study overall: PBMCs, B-cell-depleted T cells, or T cells were the source of the cDNA or gDNA that made up the material.

Trimming left V 5 bases short and J 1 base short, with 17 bases between. Looked up from germline, CDR1 is SGHAT and CDR2 is FQNNGV. This CDR3 region has 16 residues. Assay used: immunoSEQ multiplex PCR; TCRdb lists only in-frame clones, some missing. Among roughly 300,000 clones listed, 80% to 90% were seen once. The sequenced sample consisted of peripheral blood. This chain links TRBV11-2 with TRBJ1-1, with TRBD1 as a possible D gene (5 bases). The TCR was taken from a woman younger than 45 with COVID-19, enrolled during active disease. DNA of the CDR3: TGTGCCAGCAGCCAAAGACCGGGACTCCAGAACACTGAAGCTTTCTTT. Residues: CASSQRPGLQNTEAFF.